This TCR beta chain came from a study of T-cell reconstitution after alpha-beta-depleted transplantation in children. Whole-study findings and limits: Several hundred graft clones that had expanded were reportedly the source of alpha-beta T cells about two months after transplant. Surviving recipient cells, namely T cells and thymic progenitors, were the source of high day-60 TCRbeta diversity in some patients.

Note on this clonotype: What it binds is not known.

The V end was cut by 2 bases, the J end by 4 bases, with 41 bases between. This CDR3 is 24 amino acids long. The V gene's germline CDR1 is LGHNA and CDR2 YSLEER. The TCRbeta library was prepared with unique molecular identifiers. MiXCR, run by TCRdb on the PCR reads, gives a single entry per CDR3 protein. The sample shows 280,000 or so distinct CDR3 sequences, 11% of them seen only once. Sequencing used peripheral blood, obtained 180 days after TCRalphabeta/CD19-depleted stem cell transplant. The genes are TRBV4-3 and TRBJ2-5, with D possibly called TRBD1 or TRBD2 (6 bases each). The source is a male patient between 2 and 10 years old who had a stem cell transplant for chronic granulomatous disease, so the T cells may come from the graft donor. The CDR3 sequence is CASSQLNVSQGGMERYCVGETQYF. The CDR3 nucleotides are TGCGCCAGCAGCCAATTGAACGTTTCACAGGGAGGAATGGAGAGGTACTGCGTAGGAGAGACCCAGTACTTC.